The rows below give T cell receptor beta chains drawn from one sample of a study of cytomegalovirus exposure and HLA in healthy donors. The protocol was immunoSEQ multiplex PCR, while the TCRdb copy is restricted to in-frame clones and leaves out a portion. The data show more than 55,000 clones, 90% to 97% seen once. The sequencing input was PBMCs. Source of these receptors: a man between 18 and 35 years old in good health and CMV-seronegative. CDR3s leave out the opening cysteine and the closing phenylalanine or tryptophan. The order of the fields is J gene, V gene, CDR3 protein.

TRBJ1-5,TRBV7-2,ASSQGTYQPQH
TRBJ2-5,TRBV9,ASSGQGRRETQY
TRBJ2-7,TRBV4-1,ASSQPGTGVYEQY
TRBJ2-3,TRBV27,ASSLAGEADTQY
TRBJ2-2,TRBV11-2,ASSQGLAGVIGELF
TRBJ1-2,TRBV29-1,SVEDPTGSGYT
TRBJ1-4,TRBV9,ASSSGLGKLF
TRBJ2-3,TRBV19,ASSIYGASTDTQY
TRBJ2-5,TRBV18,ASSPTGVGETQY
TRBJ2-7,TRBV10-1,ASSDGFSYEQY
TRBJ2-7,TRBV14,ASSRSTPQIKQY
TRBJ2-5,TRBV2,ASNARREETQY
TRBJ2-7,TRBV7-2,ASSPGTGGYYEQY
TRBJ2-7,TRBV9,ASSVGASGSLYEQY
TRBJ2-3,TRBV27,ASGVVLGLDTQY
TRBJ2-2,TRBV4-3,ASSQETGPGELF
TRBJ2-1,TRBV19,ASSLPTSRDEQF
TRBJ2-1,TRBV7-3,ASSPGPGSPEQF
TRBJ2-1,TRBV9,ASSPSLYNEQF
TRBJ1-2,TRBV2,ASSGETGAYGYT
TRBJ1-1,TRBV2,ASSGMGQGDTEAF
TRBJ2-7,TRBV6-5,ASSYSAAATYEQY
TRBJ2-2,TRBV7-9,ASSLASGVMGGELF
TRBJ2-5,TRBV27,ASSFVLGGQGQETQY
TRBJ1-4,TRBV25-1,ASSATGASNEKLF
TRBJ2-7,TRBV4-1,ASSLGLDYEQY
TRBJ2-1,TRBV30,AWSPSHGFRNEQF
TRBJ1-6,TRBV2,ASSEALPVYNSPLH
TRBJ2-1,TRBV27,ASSFGGSSGNEQF
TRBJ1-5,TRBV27,ASSPQGVNQPQH
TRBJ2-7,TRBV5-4,ASSYHRDNSYEQY
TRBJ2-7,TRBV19,ASSAGLSYEQY